Listed below are T cell receptor beta chains from one sample, sequenced in a study of response to subunit inactivated influenza vaccine. TCRdb reprocessed the RT-PCR reads with MiXCR, giving one entry per CDR3 protein. The repertoire has roughly 760,000 distinct CDR3 sequences, 20% to 25% of them found once; the top ten carry approximately 10%. Source: PBMCs from blood, taken 5 days after vaccination. The receptors come from a man aged 50-59 years who received an inactivated influenza vaccine. The CDR3 runs from the conserved cysteine through the conserved F or W. Fields, in order: CDR3 protein, CDR3 DNA, clone size, V gene, D gene, CDR3 length, J gene. A D gene is named only where the DNA matches it firmly. The size entry is marked missing in some rows and otherwise reads once, few, many or a size class.

CDR3aa: CASSGGQPQHF
CDR3nt: TGTGCCAGCAGCGGGGGTCAGCCCCAGCATTTT
abundance: NA
v_gene: TRBV6-2/TRBV6-3
d_gene: NA
len: 11
j_gene: TRBJ1-5

CDR3aa: CASSLVGRDGYTF
CDR3nt: TGCGCCAGCAGCTTGGTAGGGAGAGATGGCTACACCTTC
abundance: NA
v_gene: TRBV5-1
d_gene: NA
len: 13
j_gene: TRBJ1-2

CDR3aa: CASTSRTSEADTQYF
CDR3nt: TGTGCCAGCACATCGCGGACTAGCGAGGCAGATACGCAGTATTTT
abundance: NA
v_gene: TRBV7-2
d_gene: TRBD2
len: 15
j_gene: TRBJ2-3

CDR3aa: CASSLEFRTGETQYF
CDR3nt: TGTGCCAGCAGCTTAGAATTCCGGACTGGAGAGACCCAGTACTTC
abundance: few
v_gene: TRBV5-6
d_gene: NA
len: 15
j_gene: TRBJ2-5

CDR3aa: CASRVKYGLAGAETQYF
CDR3nt: TGTGCCAGCAGAGTGAAGTACGGACTAGCGGGAGCAGAGACCCAGTACTTC
abundance: few
v_gene: TRBV6-1
d_gene: TRBD2
len: 17
j_gene: TRBJ2-5

CDR3aa: CASSLRTGANYGYTF
CDR3nt: TGTGCCAGCAGCCTAAGGACTGGAGCTAACTATGGCTACACCTTC
abundance: many
v_gene: TRBV11-2
d_gene: NA
len: 15
j_gene: TRBJ1-2

CDR3aa: CASSPTGQTQTEAFF
CDR3nt: TGTGCCAGCAGTCCGACAGGACAAACACAAACTGAAGCTTTCTTT
abundance: few
v_gene: TRBV28
d_gene: NA
len: 15
j_gene: TRBJ1-1

CDR3aa: CASSLPGGWDSTGELFF
CDR3nt: TGTGCCAGCAGCTTGCCAGGGGGCTGGGATTCGACCGGGGAGCTGTTTTTT
abundance: NA
v_gene: TRBV5-6
d_gene: TRBD1
len: 17
j_gene: TRBJ2-2

CDR3aa: CSARADPQHF
CDR3nt: TGCAGTGCTAGGGCGGACCCCCAGCATTTT
abundance: few
v_gene: TRBV20-1
d_gene: NA
len: 10
j_gene: TRBJ1-5

CDR3aa: CASSPGTTLRETQYF
CDR3nt: TGTGCCAGCAGCCCGGGGACTACCCTCAGGGAGACCCAGTACTTC
abundance: NA
v_gene: TRBV11-2
d_gene: TRBD2
len: 15
j_gene: TRBJ2-5

CDR3aa: CASSIGERLARGYQETQYF
CDR3nt: TGTGCCAGCAGCATAGGCGAGAGGCTAGCGAGAGGTTACCAAGAGACCCAGTACTTC
abundance: few
v_gene: TRBV7-8
d_gene: NA
len: 19
j_gene: TRBJ2-5

CDR3aa: CSARRTSGNTIYF
CDR3nt: TGCAGTGCTAGGCGCACCTCTGGAAACACCATATATTTT
abundance: few
v_gene: TRBV20-1
d_gene: NA
len: 13
j_gene: TRBJ1-3

CDR3aa: CASSSGRTSNYGYTF
CDR3nt: TGTGCCAGCAGTTCGGGACGGACTTCTAACTATGGCTACACCTTC
abundance: few
v_gene: TRBV6-5
d_gene: NA
len: 15
j_gene: TRBJ1-2

CDR3aa: CASSLQGYGQPQHF
CDR3nt: TGTGCCAGCAGTTTACAGGGATACGGTCAGCCCCAGCATTTT
abundance: few
v_gene: TRBV7-2
d_gene: NA
len: 14
j_gene: TRBJ1-5

CDR3aa: CASSEGMVNSPLHF
CDR3nt: TGTGCCAGCAGTGAAGGAATGGTTAATTCACCCCTCCACTTT
abundance: NA
v_gene: TRBV25-1
d_gene: NA
len: 14
j_gene: TRBJ1-6

CDR3aa: CATSRGQTSYNEQFF
CDR3nt: TGTGCCACCAGCAGGGGACAGACTTCCTACAATGAGCAGTTCTTC
abundance: NA
v_gene: TRBV15
d_gene: TRBD1
len: 15
j_gene: TRBJ2-1

CDR3aa: CASSPDTIYGYTF
CDR3nt: TGTGCCAGCAGCCCGGACACCATCTATGGCTACACCTTC
abundance: NA
v_gene: TRBV12-3/TRBV12-4
d_gene: NA
len: 13
j_gene: TRBJ1-2

CDR3aa: CSGQGARETQYF
CDR3nt: TGCAGTGGACAGGGGGCACGAGAGACCCAGTACTTC
abundance: few
v_gene: TRBV20-1
d_gene: TRBD1
len: 12
j_gene: TRBJ2-5

CDR3aa: CATHGLAGHTDTQYF
CDR3nt: TGTGCCACCCATGGACTAGCGGGCCACACAGATACGCAGTATTTT
abundance: NA
v_gene: TRBV10-3
d_gene: TRBD2
len: 15
j_gene: TRBJ2-3

CDR3aa: CSARDEGVSTDTQYF
CDR3nt: TGCAGTGCTAGAGATGAAGGGGTTAGCACAGATACGCAGTATTTT
abundance: many
v_gene: TRBV20-1
d_gene: NA
len: 15
j_gene: TRBJ2-3

CDR3aa: CASSDSAGVGEQFF
CDR3nt: TGTGCCAGCAGTGACTCCGCGGGAGTGGGAGAGCAGTTCTTC
abundance: NA
v_gene: TRBV6-4
d_gene: TRBD2
len: 14
j_gene: TRBJ2-1

CDR3aa: CASSLDRGVGQPQHF
CDR3nt: TGTGCCAGCAGTTTAGATCGAGGGGTTGGTCAGCCCCAGCATTTT
abundance: NA
v_gene: TRBV12-3/TRBV12-4
d_gene: NA
len: 15
j_gene: TRBJ1-5

CDR3aa: CASSYAYTGVTGELFF
CDR3nt: TGTGCCAGCAGTTACGCGTACACAGGGGTAACCGGGGAGCTGTTTTTT
abundance: few
v_gene: TRBV6-5
d_gene: TRBD1
len: 16
j_gene: TRBJ2-2

CDR3aa: CASRRDSAIYEQYF
CDR3nt: TGTGCCAGCAGGCGGGACTCGGCGATCTACGAGCAGTACTTC
abundance: NA
v_gene: TRBV7-2
d_gene: NA
len: 14
j_gene: TRBJ2-7

CDR3aa: CSARPFDRAGIYGYTF
CDR3nt: TGCAGTGCTAGACCTTTCGACAGGGCTGGGATCTATGGCTACACCTTC
abundance: NA
v_gene: TRBV20-1
d_gene: TRBD1
len: 16
j_gene: TRBJ1-2

CDR3aa: CASSWGQDNSPLHF
CDR3nt: TGCGCCAGCAGCTGGGGACAGGATAATTCACCCCTCCACTTT
abundance: few
v_gene: TRBV5-1
d_gene: TRBD1
len: 14
j_gene: TRBJ1-6

CDR3aa: CSASLAGTGELFF
CDR3nt: TGCAGTGCTAGCCTAGCGGGAACCGGGGAGCTGTTTTTT
abundance: NA
v_gene: TRBV20-1
d_gene: TRBD2
len: 13
j_gene: TRBJ2-2

CDR3aa: CSAKLLAGARAVTQYF
CDR3nt: TGCAGTGCCAAGCTCCTAGCGGGAGCTCGGGCAGTTACGCAGTATTTT
abundance: NA
v_gene: TRBV20-1
d_gene: TRBD2
len: 16
j_gene: TRBJ2-3

CDR3aa: CASSLGGGLSNEKLFF
CDR3nt: TGTGCCAGCAGCTTAGGGGGGGGGCTTTCTAATGAAAAACTGTTTTTT
abundance: NA
v_gene: TRBV7-2
d_gene: NA
len: 16
j_gene: TRBJ1-4

CDR3aa: CSARGAMRDREQYF
CDR3nt: TGCAGTGCTAGGGGGGCCATGCGGGACCGCGAGCAGTACTTC
abundance: NA
v_gene: TRBV20-1
d_gene: NA
len: 14
j_gene: TRBJ2-7

CDR3aa: CASSQADGGLWETQYF
CDR3nt: TGCGCCAGCAGCCAAGCCGACGGGGGGCTTTGGGAGACCCAGTACTTC
abundance: few
v_gene: TRBV4-1
d_gene: NA
len: 16
j_gene: TRBJ2-5

CDR3aa: CASSYSSRAANSPLHF
CDR3nt: TGTGCCAGCAGTTACTCGAGTCGAGCCGCTAATTCACCCCTCCACTTT
abundance: many
v_gene: TRBV6-5
d_gene: NA
len: 16
j_gene: TRBJ1-6

CDR3aa: CANSLLFYNEQFF
CDR3nt: TGTGCCAACAGTTTGCTCTTCTACAATGAGCAGTTCTTC
abundance: NA
v_gene: TRBV12-3/TRBV12-4
d_gene: NA
len: 13
j_gene: TRBJ2-1

CDR3aa: CASSLGGRPGSLYGYTF
CDR3nt: TGTGCCAGCAGCTTAGGGGGTAGGCCCGGAAGCCTCTATGGCTACACCTTC
abundance: few
v_gene: TRBV7-2
d_gene: NA
len: 17
j_gene: TRBJ1-2

CDR3aa: CASNLFEQFF
CDR3nt: TGTGCCAGCAATCTATTTGAGCAGTTCTTC
abundance: few
v_gene: TRBV6-1
d_gene: NA
len: 10
j_gene: TRBJ2-1

CDR3aa: CAISDFPGASPYNEQFF
CDR3nt: TGTGCCATCAGTGACTTCCCGGGGGCTTCACCTTACAATGAGCAGTTCTTC
abundance: few
v_gene: TRBV10-3
d_gene: NA
len: 17
j_gene: TRBJ2-1

CDR3aa: CASTDVGRGYEQYF
CDR3nt: TGTGCCAGCACCGACGTAGGGAGAGGGTACGAGCAGTACTTC
abundance: NA
v_gene: TRBV6-2/TRBV6-3
d_gene: NA
len: 14
j_gene: TRBJ2-7

CDR3aa: CASSLLGSGNTIYF
CDR3nt: TGTGCCAGCAGTTTACTGGGTTCTGGAAACACCATATATTTT
abundance: few
v_gene: TRBV12-3/TRBV12-4
d_gene: NA
len: 14
j_gene: TRBJ1-3

CDR3aa: CATSDGRQGETQYF
CDR3nt: TGTGCCACCAGTGATGGGAGACAGGGTGAGACCCAGTACTTC
abundance: many
v_gene: TRBV24-1
d_gene: TRBD1
len: 14
j_gene: TRBJ2-5

CDR3aa: CASSPPGPTAEQFF
CDR3nt: TGTGCCAGTTCCCCACCCGGTCCAACGGCTGAGCAGTTCTTC
abundance: NA
v_gene: TRBV3-1
d_gene: NA
len: 14
j_gene: TRBJ2-1

CDR3aa: CASSQGQSTDTQYF
CDR3nt: TGCGCCAGCAGCCAAGGACAGAGCACAGATACGCAGTATTTT
abundance: many
v_gene: TRBV4-3
d_gene: NA
len: 14
j_gene: TRBJ2-3

CDR3aa: CRFQGSKNIQYF
CDR3nt: TGCAGATTTCAGGGGAGCAAAAACATTCAGTACTTC
abundance: many
v_gene: TRBV29-1
d_gene: NA
len: 12
j_gene: TRBJ2-4

CDR3aa: CASSHTAPGQGHKYLQFF
CDR3nt: TGTGCCAGCAGCCACACCGCGCCAGGACAGGGGCATAAGTATTTGCAGTTCTTC
abundance: few
v_gene: TRBV14
d_gene: TRBD1
len: 18
j_gene: TRBJ2-1

CDR3aa: CASSLNPDTQYF
CDR3nt: TGTGCCAGCAGCCTCAACCCAGATACGCAGTATTTT
abundance: many
v_gene: TRBV5-6
d_gene: NA
len: 12
j_gene: TRBJ2-3

CDR3aa: CASSLWSGTGANVLTF
CDR3nt: TGTGCCAGCAGCTTATGGTCAGGGACTGGGGCCAACGTCCTGACTTTC
abundance: NA
v_gene: TRBV11-2
d_gene: NA
len: 16
j_gene: TRBJ2-6

CDR3aa: CASSLVSQGWGETQYF
CDR3nt: TGTGCCAGCAGCTTAGTTTCGCAGGGATGGGGGGAGACCCAGTACTTC
abundance: NA
v_gene: TRBV7-6
d_gene: NA
len: 16
j_gene: TRBJ2-5

CDR3aa: CASSQSDRLSSREQYF
CDR3nt: TGCGCCAGCAGCCAATCTGACAGGCTTAGTTCTCGGGAGCAGTACTTC
abundance: NA
v_gene: TRBV5-1
d_gene: NA
len: 16
j_gene: TRBJ2-7

CDR3aa: CSAPLRLAEFTDTQYF
CDR3nt: TGCAGTGCCCCCCTCCGACTAGCGGAATTCACAGATACGCAGTATTTT
abundance: NA
v_gene: TRBV20-1
d_gene: TRBD2
len: 16
j_gene: TRBJ2-3

CDR3aa: CASSFGNTDTQYF
CDR3nt: TGTGCCAGCAGCTTCGGGAACACAGATACGCAGTATTTT
abundance: NA
v_gene: TRBV7-2
d_gene: NA
len: 13
j_gene: TRBJ2-3

CDR3aa: CASSSDRHTGELFF
CDR3nt: TGCGCCAGCAGCTCGGACAGGCACACCGGGGAGCTGTTTTTT
abundance: NA
v_gene: TRBV5-1
d_gene: TRBD1
len: 14
j_gene: TRBJ2-2

CDR3aa: CASRPGPQVTYNEQFF
CDR3nt: TGCGCCAGCAGACCGGGACCCCAGGTCACCTACAATGAGCAGTTCTTC
abundance: NA
v_gene: TRBV5-1
d_gene: NA
len: 16
j_gene: TRBJ2-1

CDR3aa: CASSLEGQVYNSPLHF
CDR3nt: TGCGCCAGCAGCTTGGAGGGACAGGTTTATAATTCACCCCTCCACTTT
abundance: few
v_gene: TRBV5-1
d_gene: TRBD1
len: 16
j_gene: TRBJ1-6

CDR3aa: CASSYKLLQANTGELFF
CDR3nt: TGTGCCAGCAGTTACAAGCTTTTGCAAGCCAACACCGGGGAGCTGTTTTTT
abundance: NA
v_gene: TRBV6-2/TRBV6-3
d_gene: NA
len: 17
j_gene: TRBJ2-2

CDR3aa: CASSDPSGDTGELFF
CDR3nt: TGCGCCAGCAGTGATCCCAGCGGGGACACCGGGGAGCTGTTTTTT
abundance: few
v_gene: TRBV10-2
d_gene: TRBD2
len: 15
j_gene: TRBJ2-2

CDR3aa: CASSEYRGTYGYTF
CDR3nt: TGTGCCAGCAGCGAGTACAGGGGAACTTATGGCTACACCTTC
abundance: NA
v_gene: TRBV7-2
d_gene: TRBD1
len: 14
j_gene: TRBJ1-2

CDR3aa: CASSSKVSFGKHYGYTF
CDR3nt: TGTGCCAGCAGTTCTAAAGTATCATTTGGGAAACACTATGGCTACACCTTC
abundance: NA
v_gene: TRBV28
d_gene: NA
len: 17
j_gene: TRBJ1-2

CDR3aa: CASSYDPSGGNTDTQYF
CDR3nt: TGTGCCAGCAGTTATGATCCATCGGGGGGCAACACAGATACGCAGTATTTT
abundance: NA
v_gene: TRBV6-5
d_gene: NA
len: 17
j_gene: TRBJ2-3